The next 4 T cell receptor beta chains were all read from a single sample in a study of T cell responses to AZD1222 COVID-19 vaccine. Clones were read by immunoSEQ multiplex PCR, and TCRdb kept only the in-frame ones, dropping some. The sample has 110,000 or so clones; approximately 90% are singletons. This specimen consisted of peripheral blood, obtained 28 days after the second dose of the MenACWY control vaccine. Receptors originate from an adult who received the MenACWY meningococcal vaccine as a control.

The chain joins TRBV9 to TRBJ2-1; 9 nucleotides align to TRBD2. Germline loops: CDR1 SGDLS, CDR2 YYNGEE. The CDR3 covers 14 residues. V lost 0 bases, J lost 9 bases, and 4 bases stayed unmatched. CDR3 nucleotides: TGTGCCAGCAGCGTAGCGGGACTAGCCGGTGAGCAGTTCTTC. This gives the protein CASSVAGLAGEQFF.

CDR3: CASSSGQGFEQYV. CDR3 sequence (DNA): TGCGCCAGCAGCTCGGGACAGGGGTTCGAGCAGTACGTC. The chain employs TRBV5-1 and TRBJ2-7, with 10 bases aligning to TRBD1. This CDR3 has 13 amino acids. The ends lost 3 bases at V and 6 bases at J; junction bases unmatched: 3. The germline gives CDR1 SGHRS, CDR2 YFSETQ.

The chain links TRBV13 to TRBJ2-7; 7 bases are shared with TRBD1. The ends lost 1 base at V and 4 bases at J; junction bases unmatched: 4. Germline V lookup: CDR1 PRHDT, CDR2 FYEKMQ (reference sequence). This CDR3 has 14 amino acids. In nucleotides, the CDR3 is TGTGCCAGCAGCTTAGCCCAGGGGGAGTACGAGCAGTACGTC. As protein: CASSLAQGEYEQYV.

This chain uses TRBV10-3 with TRBJ2-3; no clear D gene. CDR1 ENHRY and CDR2 SYGVKD come from the germline V gene. This CDR3 region has 17 residues. V was cut by 2 bases and J by 0 bases, with 15 bases left in between. The CDR3 spells CAISEGLVIRSTDTQYF. CDR3 bases: TGTGCCATCAGTGAGGGGCTAGTTATACGTAGCACAGATACGCAGTATTTT.